These T cell receptor beta chains were read from a single sample in a study of identical twins. TCRdb reanalysed the 5' RACE reads using MiXCR and keeps one entry per CDR3 protein. The data contain around 510,000 distinct CDR3 sequences, roughly an eighth of them singletons. This sample was shared with a second study, whose subject was yellow fever vaccine responses in identical twins.

Specimen: CD4+ T cells sorted from blood. The receptor source for this set is a woman younger than 30 in good health. Both conserved end residues are part of each CDR3. Fields, in order: clone size, J gene, D gene, V gene, CDR3 protein, CDR3 DNA. D genes are given only for firm matches. Size tells how often a clone was seen (once, few, many) or the class of an expanded clone, and some rows leave it out.

few | TRBJ2-5 | - | TRBV6-2/TRBV6-3 | CASSYHIQETQYF | TGTGCCAGCAGTTATCACATCCAAGAGACCCAGTACTTC
- | TRBJ2-7 | - | TRBV6-5 | CASNPRWGEQYF | TGTGCCAGCAACCCTCGATGGGGGGAGCAGTACTTC
once | TRBJ2-3 | TRBD2 | TRBV18 | CASSPQRGETDTQYF | TGTGCCAGCTCACCACAGCGGGGGGAGACGGATACGCAGTATTTT
- | TRBJ2-1 | TRBD2 | TRBV7-6 | CASSSVGLERWNEQFF | TGTGCCAGCAGCTCCGTGGGACTAGAGAGGTGGAATGAGCAGTTCTTC
many | TRBJ2-2 | - | TRBV7-2 | CASSFIGNTGELFF | TGTGCCAGCAGCTTCATCGGGAACACCGGGGAGCTGTTTTTT
few | TRBJ2-1 | TRBD2 | TRBV20-1 | CSAKVAGGSAYNEQFF | TGCAGTGCTAAAGTAGCGGGAGGGTCCGCCTACAATGAGCAGTTCTTC
many | TRBJ2-3 | TRBD2 | TRBV20-1 | CSASFGGSDTQYF | TGCAGTGCTAGCTTCGGGGGGTCAGATACGCAGTATTTT
few | TRBJ2-4 | - | TRBV5-5 | CASSPRPVKNIQYF | TGTGCCAGCAGCCCAAGGCCTGTCAAAAACATTCAGTACTTC
- | TRBJ2-3 | - | TRBV18 | CASSPISGTDTQYF | TGTGCCAGCTCACCAATTTCAGGCACAGATACGCAGTATTTT
few | TRBJ1-1 | TRBD1 | TRBV11-2 | CASSSKPGQGKAFF | TGTGCCAGCAGCTCGAAACCGGGACAGGGAAAAGCTTTCTTT
few | TRBJ2-3 | TRBD2 | TRBV28 | CASSFPPPSSGRASTDTQYF | TGTGCCAGCAGTTTCCCGCCCCCTAGTAGCGGGAGGGCGAGCACAGATACGCAGTATTTT
many | TRBJ2-7 | - | TRBV20-1 | CSAPAHYEQYF | TGCAGTGCTCCGGCCCACTACGAGCAGTACTTC
- | TRBJ2-3 | - | TRBV13 | CASRRSRSGDTQYF | TGTGCCAGCAGGCGCTCCCGATCCGGAGATACGCAGTATTTT
- | TRBJ1-4 | TRBD1 | TRBV20-1 | CSARDPSRGDEKLFF | TGCAGTGCTAGAGATCCGAGCAGGGGGGACGAAAAACTGTTTTTT
few | TRBJ2-1 | - | TRBV9 | CASSVSAQTSYNEQFF | TGTGCCAGCAGCGTAAGTGCCCAGACGTCCTACAATGAGCAGTTCTTC
- | TRBJ2-7 | TRBD2 | TRBV12-3/TRBV12-4 | CASSPSGLAGEKEYF | TGTGCCAGCAGTCCCTCGGGACTAGCTGGAGAAAAGGAGTACTTC
many | TRBJ2-5 | - | TRBV7-9 | CASSSDRQETQYF | TGTGCCAGCAGCTCTGACAGACAAGAGACCCAGTACTTC
- | TRBJ2-7 | - | TRBV3-1 | CASSQGEYEQYF | TGTGCCAGCAGCCAAGGAGAATACGAGCAGTACTTC
few | TRBJ1-5 | TRBD1 | TRBV6-2/TRBV6-3 | CASSVNRGRPFDQPQHF | TGTGCCAGCAGTGTGAACAGGGGGCGCCCCTTCGATCAGCCCCAGCATTTT
- | TRBJ2-3 | TRBD2 | TRBV7-9 | CASSLQTSGSTDTQYF | TGTGCCAGCAGCTTGCAGACTAGCGGGAGCACAGATACGCAGTATTTT
few | TRBJ2-7 | - | TRBV29-1 | CSVELLQSYEQYF | TGCAGCGTTGAACTCTTGCAGTCCTACGAGCAGTACTTC
- | TRBJ2-6 | - | TRBV4-3 | CASSPSVGFGSHVLTF | TGCGCCAGCAGCCCCTCGGTCGGATTTGGGTCGCACGTCCTGACTTTC
few | TRBJ2-7 | TRBD1 | TRBV7-6 | CASSLAGGQAYEQYF | TGTGCCAGCAGCTTAGCGGGGGGACAGGCTTACGAGCAGTACTTC
few | TRBJ1-6 | - | TRBV6-4 | CASSDSGSPLHF | TGTGCCAGCAGTGACTCGGGGTCACCCCTCCACTTT
- | TRBJ1-5 | TRBD1 | TRBV7-8 | CASSVVGQGSQPQHF | TGTGCCAGCAGCGTAGTCGGACAGGGCAGCCAGCCCCAGCATTTT
- | TRBJ2-1 | - | TRBV27 | CASSLRWSSYNEQFF | TGTGCCAGCAGTTTAAGGTGGAGCTCCTACAATGAGCAGTTCTTC
few | TRBJ2-7 | TRBD2 | TRBV7-9 | CASSLVGTPTGGGEQYF | TGTGCCAGCAGCTTAGTCGGGACGCCAACCGGCGGGGGCGAGCAGTACTTC
many | TRBJ2-1 | TRBD2 | TRBV5-1 | CASSLERGSYNEQFF | TGCGCCAGCAGCTTGGAGCGGGGCTCCTACAATGAGCAGTTCTTC
- | TRBJ2-1 | - | TRBV3-1 | CACTQEGLGNSYNEQFF | TGTGCCTGCACCCAAGAAGGTCTAGGGAACTCCTACAATGAGCAGTTCTTC
many | TRBJ1-2 | - | TRBV25-1 | CASRGGGYGYTF | TGTGCCAGCAGAGGGGGTGGCTATGGCTACACCTTC
- | TRBJ2-5 | - | TRBV10-3 | CAISERVGETQYF | TGTGCCATCAGTGAACGGGTTGGGGAGACCCAGTACTTC
few | TRBJ2-4 | - | TRBV24-1 | CATSDGKNPGYAKNIQYF | TGTGCCACCAGTGACGGGAAGAATCCAGGGTATGCCAAAAACATTCAGTACTTC
many | TRBJ2-7 | - | TRBV6-5 | CASSLSGPYSYEQYF | TGTGCCAGCAGTTTAAGCGGGCCTTACTCCTACGAGCAGTACTTC
- | TRBJ2-1 | - | TRBV18 | CASSPGGTYNEQFF | TGTGCCAGCTCACCAGGGGGAACGTACAATGAGCAGTTCTTC
- | TRBJ2-3 | TRBD1 | TRBV10-3 | CAISDQGVEDTQYF | TGTGCCATCAGTGATCAGGGGGTGGAGGATACGCAGTATTTT
few | TRBJ2-3 | - | TRBV20-1 | CSATKRQSTDTQYF | TGCAGTGCTACTAAGAGACAGAGCACAGATACGCAGTATTTT
- | TRBJ2-7 | - | TRBV20-1 | CSALLPDRNEQYF | TGCAGTGCTCTCCTTCCTGACCGCAACGAGCAGTACTTC
- | TRBJ2-7 | - | TRBV11-1 | CASSSRQLSSYEQYF | TGTGCCAGCAGCTCTAGACAGCTGAGCTCCTACGAGCAGTACTTC
- | TRBJ2-1 | - | TRBV5-4 | CASSPKGLGSNEQFF | TGTGCCAGCAGCCCTAAAGGGCTGGGCTCGAATGAGCAGTTCTTC
many | TRBJ2-1 | TRBD1 | TRBV11-2 | CASSLDRGQFNEQFF | TGTGCCAGCAGCTTAGACCGGGGACAGTTTAATGAGCAGTTCTTC
- | TRBJ2-3 | - | TRBV5-4 | CASSRRLGDTQYF | TGTGCCAGCAGCCGACGTCTGGGAGATACGCAGTATTTT
few | TRBJ2-7 | TRBD1 | TRBV6-1 | CASSPGGQDYEQYF | TGTGCCAGCAGTCCCGGGGGACAGGACTACGAGCAGTACTTC
few | TRBJ1-4 | - | TRBV15 | CATSRDRDNRKIEKLFF | TGTGCCACCAGCAGAGATCGAGACAACCGGAAAATTGAAAAACTGTTTTTT
few | TRBJ2-1 | TRBD1 | TRBV6-2/TRBV6-3 | CASSQPRPGTGNNEQFF | TGTGCCAGCAGCCAACCTCGGCCCGGGACAGGGAACAATGAGCAGTTCTTC
few | TRBJ2-5 | - | TRBV21-1 | CASSRLCRGQETQYF | TGTGCCAGCAGCCGTCTTTGCCGGGGCCAAGAGACCCAGTACTTC
few | TRBJ2-5 | - | TRBV7-2 | CASSSDGADIETQYF | TGTGCCAGCAGCTCCGACGGAGCCGATATTGAGACCCAGTACTTC
- | TRBJ2-3 | - | TRBV27 | CASSLSWGAADTQYF | TGTGCCAGCAGTTTATCTTGGGGGGCTGCCGATACGCAGTATTTT
- | TRBJ1-1 | - | TRBV7-3 | CASSTRAWGEAFF | TGTGCCAGCAGCACGAGGGCGTGGGGTGAAGCTTTCTTT
- | TRBJ2-7 | - | TRBV10-3 | CAISPRTGNYEQYF | TGTGCCATCAGCCCAAGAACAGGAAACTACGAGCAGTACTTC
- | TRBJ2-5 | - | TRBV20-1 | CSASKIIQETQYF | TGCAGTGCTAGTAAAATCATCCAAGAGACCCAGTACTTC
few | TRBJ1-5 | TRBD1 | TRBV29-1 | CSVGDRGNQPQHF | TGCAGCGTTGGGGACAGGGGAAATCAGCCCCAGCATTTT
few | TRBJ2-2 | - | TRBV27 | CASRRRDTGELFF | TGTGCCAGCAGACGGCGGGACACCGGGGAGCTGTTTTTT
many | TRBJ1-1 | - | TRBV29-1 | CSVERQGNTEAFF | TGCAGCGTTGAAAGGCAGGGGAACACTGAAGCTTTCTTT
few | TRBJ2-1 | TRBD1 | TRBV6-1 | CASSPAPGQGNNEQFF | TGTGCCAGCAGTCCCGCCCCGGGACAGGGGAACAATGAGCAGTTCTTC
many | TRBJ2-3 | - | TRBV6-1 | CASSIDRTSTDTQYF | TGTGCCAGCAGCATAGACAGAACTAGCACAGATACGCAGTATTTT
- | TRBJ1-1 | - | TRBV29-1 | CSVEDLLTEAFF | TGCAGCGTTGAAGATTTACTCACTGAAGCTTTCTTT
many | TRBJ2-3 | TRBD2 | TRBV12-3/TRBV12-4 | CASQASGGRAQYF | TGTGCCAGCCAAGCCTCGGGGGGGCGTGCGCAGTATTTT